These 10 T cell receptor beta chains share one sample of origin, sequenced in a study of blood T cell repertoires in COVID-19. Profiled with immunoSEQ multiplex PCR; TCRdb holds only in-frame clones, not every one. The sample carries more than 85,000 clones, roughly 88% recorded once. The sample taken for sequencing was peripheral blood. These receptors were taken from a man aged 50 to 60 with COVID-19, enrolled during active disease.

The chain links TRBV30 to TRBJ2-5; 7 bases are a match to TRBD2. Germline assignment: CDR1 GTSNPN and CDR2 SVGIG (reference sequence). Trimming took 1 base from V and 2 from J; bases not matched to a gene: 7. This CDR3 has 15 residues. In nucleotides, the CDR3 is TGTGCCTGGAGTGGGGGAGGGACTGTACAAGAGACCCAGTACTTC. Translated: CAWSGGGTVQETQYF.

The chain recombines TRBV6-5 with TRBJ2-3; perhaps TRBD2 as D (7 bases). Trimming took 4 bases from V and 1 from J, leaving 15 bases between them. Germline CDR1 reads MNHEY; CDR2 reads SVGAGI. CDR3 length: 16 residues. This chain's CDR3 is CASSWVGGVRTDTQYF. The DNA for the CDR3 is TGTGCCAGCAGTTGGGTAGGGGGGGTGCGCACAGATACGCAGTATTTT.

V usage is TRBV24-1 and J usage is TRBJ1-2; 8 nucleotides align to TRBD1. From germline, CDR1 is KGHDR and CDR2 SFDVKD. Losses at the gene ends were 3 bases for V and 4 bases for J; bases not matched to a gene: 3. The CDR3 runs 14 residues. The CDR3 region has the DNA TGTGCCACCAGTGATCGTCAGGGGGCCTATGGCTACACCTTC. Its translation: CATSDRQGAYGYTF.

The CDR3 protein is CASSPNRDYEQYF. For the CDR3, the DNA is TGTGCCAGCTCACCTAATCGGGACTACGAGCAGTACTTC. The chain couples TRBV18 to TRBJ2-7; perhaps TRBD2 as D (5 bases). CDR3 size: 13 residues. CDR1 KGHSH and CDR2 LQKENI come from the germline V gene. Trimming took 3 bases from V and 3 from J, leaving 9 bases between them.

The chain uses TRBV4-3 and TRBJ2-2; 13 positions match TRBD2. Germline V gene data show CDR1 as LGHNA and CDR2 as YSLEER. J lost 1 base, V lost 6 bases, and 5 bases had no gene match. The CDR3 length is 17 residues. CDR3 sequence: CASSKGLAGRNTGELFF. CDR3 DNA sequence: TGCGCCAGCAGTAAGGGACTAGCGGGAAGGAACACCGGGGAGCTGTTTTTT.

In DNA form, the CDR3 reads TGTGCCAGCAGCCAAAGTGCAGGGCGGGAGCAGTACTTC. Residues: CASSQSAGREQYF. The rearrangement links TRBV14 to TRBJ2-7; D may be TRBD1 (5 bases). Germline CDR1 SGHDN, CDR2 FVKESK. The CDR3 spans 13 residues. Trimming removed 2 bases at V and 7 bases at J, with 12 bases between.

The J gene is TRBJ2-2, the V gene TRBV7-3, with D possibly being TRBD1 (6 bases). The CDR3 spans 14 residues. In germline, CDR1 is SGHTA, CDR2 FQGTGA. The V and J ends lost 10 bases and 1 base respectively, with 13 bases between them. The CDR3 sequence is CATGQGRNTGELFF. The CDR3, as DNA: TGTGCCACGGGTCAGGGGAGGAACACCGGGGAGCTGTTTTTT.

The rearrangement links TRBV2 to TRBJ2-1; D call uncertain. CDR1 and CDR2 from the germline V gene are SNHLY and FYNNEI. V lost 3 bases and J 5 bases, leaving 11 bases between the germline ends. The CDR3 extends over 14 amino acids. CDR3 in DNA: TGTGCCAGCAGTGAGAGCACTCTAAACAATGAGCAGTTCTTC. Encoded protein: CASSESTLNNEQFF.

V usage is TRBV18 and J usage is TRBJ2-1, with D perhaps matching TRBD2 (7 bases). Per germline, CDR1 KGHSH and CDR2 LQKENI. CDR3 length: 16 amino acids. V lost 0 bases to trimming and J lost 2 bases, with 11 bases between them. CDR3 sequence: CASSPPAGAPYNEQFF. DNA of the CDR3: TGTGCCAGCTCACCACCGGCGGGGGCTCCCTACAATGAGCAGTTCTTC.

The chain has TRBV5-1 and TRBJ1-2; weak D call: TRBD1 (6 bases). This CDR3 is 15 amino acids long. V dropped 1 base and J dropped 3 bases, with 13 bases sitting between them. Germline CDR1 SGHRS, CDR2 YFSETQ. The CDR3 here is CASSLSLGQHYGYTF. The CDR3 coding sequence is TGCGCCAGCAGCTTGAGTTTGGGACAACACTATGGCTACACCTTC.